This entry lists 31 T cell receptor beta chains sequenced from one sample in a study of blood T cell repertoires in COVID-19. Repertoires were generated with immunoSEQ multiplex PCR, while TCRdb's copy carries only in-frame clones and drops some. The sample lists around 46,000 clones, 75% to 90% occurring once. Specimen: peripheral blood. The origin of the receptors is a woman older than 75 with COVID-19, enrolled during active disease.

The chain uses TRBV18 and TRBJ1-3, with a tentative D call TRBD1 (6 bases). Germline V gives CDR1 KGHSH, CDR2 LQKENI. This CDR3 has 15 amino acids. Between the trimmed V and J ends, which lost 3 bases and 0 bases, there was a span of 9 bases. As DNA, the CDR3 is TGTGCCAGCTCACCCTTGGACAGCTCTGGAAACACCATATATTTT. It yields the protein CASSPLDSSGNTIYF.

The chain couples TRBV5-4 to TRBJ1-2; a weak D match, TRBD1 (6 bases). Deletions cut 5 bases from V and 3 bases from J, with 11 bases between. The CDR3 loop spans 13 amino acids. Germline values: CDR1 SGHNT, CDR2 YYREEE (reference sequence). CDR3 in amino acids: CASSPGGDYGYTF. The CDR3 bases are TGTGCCAGCAGTCCGGGGGGCGACTATGGCTACACCTTC.

This rearrangement joins TRBV6-5 to TRBJ1-2; 7 nucleotides match TRBD1. With V trimmed by 0 bases and J by 7 bases, 5 bases remained unmatched. The CDR3 runs 14 residues. The germline V gene has CDR1 MNHEY and CDR2 SVGAGI. In DNA, the CDR3 is TGTGCCAGCAGTTACTCCCCTGGACAGGTTGGCTACACCTTC. This codes for CASSYSPGQVGYTF.

The sample holds one count of this clone. The chain couples TRBV10-3 to TRBJ2-7, with 9 bases that match TRBD1. Germline lookup yields CDR1 ENHRY and CDR2 SYGVKD. This CDR3 spans 14 amino acids. The V and J ends lost 3 bases and 2 bases, in that order; junction bases with no gene match: 2. The CDR3 sequence: CAISDGTGPYEQYF. In DNA form, the CDR3 reads TGTGCCATCAGTGATGGGACAGGGCCCTACGAGCAGTACTTC.

The chain links TRBV9 to TRBJ2-3; TRBD2 matches at 7 bases. Germline CDR1 and CDR2: SGDLS and YYNGEE. The CDR3 is 15 residues long. The V segment lost 3 bases and the J segment 5 bases; nucleotides outside the gene matches: 9. The CDR3 reads CASSGQRTGGDTQYF. The CDR3 DNA reads TGTGCCAGCAGCGGACAACGGACGGGGGGAGATACGCAGTATTTT.

The chain has TRBV9 and TRBJ2-7; TRBD1 matches at 10 bases. The ends lost 3 bases at V and 3 bases at J; junction bases unmatched: 18. Germline-derived CDR1 and CDR2 are SGDLS and YYNGEE. This CDR3 has 19 amino acids. CDR3 bases: TGTGCCAGCAGCGCGGGACAGGGGAATATAGCGGGGCAAAACTACGAGCAGTACTTC. This gives the protein CASSAGQGNIAGQNYEQYF.

The chain recombines TRBV7-6 with TRBJ2-1; 8 nucleotides align to TRBD2. Looked up from germline, CDR1 is SGHVS and CDR2 is FNYEAQ. V lost 10 bases to trimming and J lost 6 bases; unmatched junction nucleotides: 17. The CDR3 loop spans 16 amino acids. The CDR3 sequence: CATKGSGGGPLNEQFF. The CDR3 DNA reads TGTGCCACCAAGGGTTCGGGCGGGGGGCCTCTCAATGAGCAGTTCTTC.

This clone has only one observation. The chain carries TRBV7-2 and TRBJ2-2; perhaps TRBD2 as D (5 bases). Between the trimmed V and J ends, which lost 5 bases and 4 bases, there was a span of 14 bases. The CDR3 covers 15 residues. Germline values: CDR1 SGHTA, CDR2 FQGNSA. CDR3 protein: CASSPLVQSTGELFF. The CDR3 DNA reads TGTGCCAGCAGCCCACTAGTCCAGAGCACCGGGGAGCTGTTTTTT.

The chain joins TRBV7-9 to TRBJ1-1; 10 bases are shared with TRBD1. The length of the CDR3 is 17 residues. The germline V gene encodes CDR1 SEHNR and CDR2 FQNEAQ (reference sequence). Losses at the gene ends were 4 bases for V and 4 bases for J; bases not matched to a gene: 12. This CDR3 is CASSYARQGARGTEAFF. The CDR3, as DNA: TGTGCCAGCAGCTACGCTCGACAGGGGGCGCGGGGCACTGAAGCTTTCTTT.

The CDR3 here is CASSGEWSNYGYTF. The CDR3 DNA is TGTGCCAGCAGTGGGGAGTGGAGTAACTATGGCTACACCTTC. V is TRBV28 and J is TRBJ1-2; D unresolved. The germline V gene has CDR1 MDHEN and CDR2 SYDVKM. V gave up 5 bases and J gave up 1 base, with 11 bases separating them. The CDR3 extends over 14 amino acids.

The V and J genes are TRBV5-5 and TRBJ1-1; 7 nucleotides match TRBD1. V lost 3 bases, J lost 9 bases, and 8 bases stayed unmatched. CDR3 length: 13 amino acids. Germline CDR1 SGHKS, CDR2 YYEKEE (reference sequence). The chain's CDR3 is CASSSTHRGQAFF. CDR3 nucleotide sequence: TGTGCCAGCAGCTCTACACACAGGGGCCAAGCTTTCTTT.

V is TRBV19 and J is TRBJ1-1; tentative D call: TRBD1 (5 bases). The germline CDR1 and CDR2 sequences are LNHDA and SQIVND (reference sequence). This CDR3 has 12 amino acids. Trimming cost V 9 bases and J 2 bases, with 10 bases left between them. CDR3 region: CASRQLNTEAFF. The CDR3 nucleotides read TGTGCCAGCCGACAGCTAAACACTGAAGCTTTCTTT.

The genes are TRBV6-5 and TRBJ2-1; 10 nucleotides align to TRBD2. The V gene's germline CDR1 is MNHEY and CDR2 SVGAGI. Unmatched junction bases numbered 2, after V lost 3 bases and J lost 0 bases. The CDR3 runs 16 residues. The CDR3 sequence is CASSYSGRSSYNEQFF. In DNA form, the CDR3 reads TGTGCCAGCAGTTATAGCGGGAGGAGCTCCTACAATGAGCAGTTCTTC.

The chain links TRBV11-2 to TRBJ2-1; 9 bases line up with TRBD1. Per the germline V gene, CDR1 is SGHAT and CDR2 is FQNNGV. With 9 bases clipped from V and 4 bases from J, the junction kept 16 bases outside the gene matches. The CDR3 covers 17 residues. DNA of the CDR3: TGTGCCAGTCAATCAATAGGGACAGGGAACCTGTACAATGAGCAGTTCTTC. The encoded protein is CASQSIGTGNLYNEQFF.

This chain uses TRBV27 with TRBJ1-2; no definite D call. Trimming pared 2 bases from V and 4 bases from J, leaving 8 bases between. The germline gives CDR1 MNHEY, CDR2 SMNVEV (reference sequence). This CDR3 is built from 13 residues. For the CDR3, the DNA is TGTGCCAGCAGTTTAGTTCCGTTCTATGGCTACACCTTC. Translation gives CASSLVPFYGYTF.

V is TRBV27 and J is TRBJ1-2; 7 bases map to TRBD1. CDR3 length equals 16 residues. CDR1 and CDR2 from the germline V gene are MNHEY and SMNVEV (reference sequence). V trimming: 5 bases; J trimming: 1 base; junction bases outside the gene matches: 10. CDR3 in amino acids: CASSPYPTGLNYGYTF. The CDR3 nucleotides are TGTGCCAGCAGTCCCTACCCGACAGGGCTTAACTATGGCTACACCTTC.

This clone was seen only once. V and J are TRBV11-2 and TRBJ1-1, with D unclear. V was pared by 2 bases and J by 5 bases, with 12 bases between. This CDR3 is 14 amino acids long. Germline V lookup: CDR1 SGHAT, CDR2 FQNNGV. The CDR3 is CASSLQWGATEAFF. CDR3 nucleotides: TGTGCCAGCAGCTTACAGTGGGGAGCGACTGAAGCTTTCTTT.

The chain links TRBV15 to TRBJ2-2; D may be TRBD1 (5 bases). From germline, CDR1 is LNHNV and CDR2 YYDKDF (reference sequence). The CDR3 is 18 amino acids. V lost 5 bases, J lost 3 bases, and 22 bases lay in between. CDR3 sequence reads: CATSGYKGRTLHTGELFF. As DNA, the CDR3 is TGTGCCACCAGCGGCTACAAGGGGCGGACACTCCACACCGGGGAGCTGTTTTTT.

This CDR3 reads CASSLWGRGQPQHF. The CDR3 DNA sequence: TGTGCCAGCAGCTTATGGGGGCGGGGGCAGCCCCAGCATTTT. This sequence joins TRBV13 and TRBJ1-5; D is possibly TRBD1 (6 bases). Germline V gene sequence: CDR1 PRHDT, CDR2 FYEKMQ (reference sequence). V was trimmed by 2 bases and J by 7 bases, leaving 12 bases between them. The CDR3 has 14 amino acids.

The rearrangement joins TRBV6-5 to TRBJ1-5; maybe TRBD1 (6 bases). Germline V gives CDR1 MNHEY, CDR2 SVGAGI. The CDR3 has 13 residues. V gave up 6 bases and J gave up 7 bases, with 13 bases separating them. CDR3 DNA sequence: TGTGCCAGCAGCCTGGGACACGGACAGCCCCAGCATTTT. Translation: CASSLGHGQPQHF.

The chain uses TRBV3-1 (or the pseudogene TRBV3-2) and TRBJ1-1, with D possibly matching TRBD1 (5 bases). The CDR3 totals 15 residues. Trimming took off 1 base at V and 1 base at J, with 10 bases between the two ends. Germline V lookup: CDR1 LGHDT, CDR2 YNNKEL (reference sequence). The CDR3 loop reads CASSQGFTGNTEAFF. The CDR3 bases are TGTGCCAGCAGCCAAGGGTTCACAGGGAACACTGAAGCTTTCTTT.

This clone came up a few times. The chain uses TRBV29-1 and TRBJ1-5; 8 bases map to TRBD1. The CDR3 runs 14 residues. Germline V gives CDR1 SQVTM, CDR2 ANQGSEA. Trimming cost V 7 bases and J 1 base; bases outside gene matches: 6. The CDR3 spells CSAAGQGSNQPQHF. The CDR3 coding sequence is TGCAGCGCCGCAGGACAGGGAAGCAATCAGCCCCAGCATTTT.

The chain carries TRBV4-2 and TRBJ2-1, with a tentative D call TRBD1 (5 bases). CDR1 is LGHNA, CDR2 YNFKEQ, per germline. The CDR3 has 17 residues. V was cut by 7 bases and J by 3 bases, with 22 bases left in between. The CDR3 sequence is CASTKGEGASNYNEQFF. In nucleotides, the CDR3 is TGTGCCAGCACCAAAGGAGAAGGGGCCAGCAACTACAATGAGCAGTTCTTC.

J is TRBJ1-4 and V is TRBV5-1; TRBD1 matches at 9 bases. The V gene's germline CDR1 is SGHRS and CDR2 YFSETQ. J gave up 6 bases and V 5 bases, and 2 bases lay outside the gene matches. CDR3 size: 13 residues. The CDR3 reads CASRRTGDEKLFF. CDR3 DNA sequence: TGCGCCAGCAGGCGGACAGGGGATGAAAAACTGTTTTTT.

V gene TRBV19 combines with J gene TRBJ2-7; 9 bases are a match to TRBD1. In germline, CDR1 is LNHDA, CDR2 SQIVND (reference sequence). The CDR3 extends over 17 amino acids. The trim removed 4 bases at V and 4 bases at J, leaving 14 bases unmatched. CDR3 protein: CASSSRPPGQGNYEQYF. In DNA form, the CDR3 reads TGTGCCAGTAGTAGTCGCCCCCCGGGACAGGGAAATTACGAGCAGTACTTC.

The rearrangement uses TRBV27 and TRBJ1-1; D remains ambiguous. The CDR3 is 14 residues long. Germline CDR1 MNHEY, CDR2 SMNVEV (reference sequence). Trimming took off 5 bases at V and 1 base at J, with 11 bases between the two ends. The CDR3 spells CASSGFSGNTEAFF. DNA for the CDR3: TGTGCCAGCAGTGGTTTCAGCGGGAACACTGAAGCTTTCTTT.

The chain carries TRBV19 and TRBJ2-3; 9 bases map to TRBD2. Germline values: CDR1 LNHDA, CDR2 SQIVND (reference sequence). The CDR3 extends over 17 amino acids. V lost 8 bases to trimming and J lost 0 bases; unmatched junction nucleotides: 12. DNA of the CDR3: TGTGCCAGTCGTGCCCAGACTAGCGGCTCTAGCACAGATACGCAGTATTTT. Encoded protein: CASRAQTSGSSTDTQYF.

This chain connects TRBV7-9 to TRBJ1-6, with D possibly TRBD1 on 6 matching bases. Germline CDR1 and CDR2: SEHNR and FQNEAQ (reference sequence). Deletions cut 2 bases from V and 7 bases from J, with 12 bases between. The CDR3 has 15 residues. CDR3 protein: CASSLTDRRNSPLHF. The CDR3 DNA reads TGTGCCAGCAGCTTAACGGACAGAAGAAATTCACCCCTCCACTTT.

The CDR3 DNA sequence: TGTGCCAGCAGTGCGTTGGCCTATGGCTACACCTTC. Its translation is CASSALAYGYTF. The chain combines TRBV2 with TRBJ1-2; no firm D call. Trimming shortened V by 4 bases and J by 4 bases, and 7 bases separated the two germline ends. The length of the CDR3 is 12 residues. CDR1 and CDR2 from the germline V gene are SNHLY and FYNNEI.

This chain links TRBV3-1 (or the pseudogene TRBV3-2) with TRBJ2-1; D is undetermined. The CDR3 is made up of 12 amino acids. The V gene lost 1 base and the J gene lost 9 bases, with 7 bases spanning the gap. Germline values: CDR1 LGHDT, CDR2 YNNKEL (reference sequence). The CDR3 bases are TGTGCCAGCAGCCAAGTACTTAGTGAGCAGTTCTTC. Translated, it gives CASSQVLSEQFF.

This sequence joins TRBV6-6 and TRBJ1-1; the match to TRBD1 covers 7 bases. Germline V lookup: CDR1 MNHNY, CDR2 SVGAGI (reference sequence). V shed 5 bases and J 0 bases; nucleotides not matched to a gene: 6. The CDR3 is 15 amino acids. CDR3 protein: CASSGLGQMNTEAFF. The DNA for the CDR3 is TGTGCCAGCAGTGGTCTGGGACAGATGAACACTGAAGCTTTCTTT.